This T cell receptor beta chain was captured by sequencing in a study of somatic mutations in cytotoxic T cells in rheumatoid arthritis (dated by TCRdb to 2015 to 2018). Context from the whole study: Before any treatment started and right after they were diagnosed, patients gave peripheral blood samples (30 ml EDTA). A total of some 62 rheumatoid arthritis patients and approximately 21 healthy controls underwent TCRB deep sequencing. The study asked whether expanded CD8+ T-cell clones in newly diagnosed, untreated rheumatoid arthritis carry somatic mutations, and used TCRB deep sequencing to characterize clonality. Some T-cell populations stained with V beta antibodies were sorted by flow on a FACSAria II or Sony SH800 to nearly 100% purity, with sorted V beta1+ cells additionally subjected to TCRB sequencing. The median ages of the patient and control groups were essentially identical. What the research found in general, with its limitations: CD8+ clonality increased with age in patients (Spearman r of about 0.5) but not in healthy controls. The antigen targets of the expanded CD8+ clones were unknown, and absence from virus-specific databases did not rule out viral specificity. No adjustment for multiple comparisons was made for the slight TRBV07 underrepresentation in patients. In about an eighth of the roughly 65 patients, more than 20% of CD8+ cells belonged to the largest CD8+ clone, while several identical CD8+ TCRB sequences were shared between blood and synovial fluid. Rheumatoid arthritis patients and age-matched healthy controls did not significantly differ in CD8+ T-cell clonality.

TCRB CDR3 sequencing used the immunoSEQ assay on genomic DNA. Per the authors' processing: When patient CD8+ clones exceeding 1% were checked against published virus-specific TCRB sequences, only a few matched. The analyses included only productive TCRB rearrangements. Clonality was expressed as a Shannon entropy-based productive clonality index, with each clone defined by a unique TCRB CDR3 sequence. To calculate repertoire overlap between two samples, the template counts of each clone were considered relative to each sample's total templates. Flow cytometry-measured V-gene usage correlated with V-gene usage from TCRB sequencing, with a Spearman r of roughly 0.6. TCRdb obtained this table from immuneACCESS and retained in-frame rearrangements with V and J assigned. These tables miss some clones; where compared with another copy, unresolved V genes account for less than half of the shortfall, and the remainder is unexplained. D and trimming were read from the DNA, whereas the V and J calls and clone size are those reported in that table. Recorded for this sample are about 2,300 clones; 80% to 90% of them occurred a single time. The ten largest clonotypes hold around 41% of the sample.

As concerns this clone: Its antigen target is currently unknown. Base qualities are not at hand, and no much larger clone is one base apart.

Flow cytometry confirmed the purity of CD4+ and CD8+ cells that had been isolated by positive magnetic bead selection on an AutoMACS. Clonal expansions were first screened by flow cytometry with a TCR V beta antibody panel, then characterized by TCRB deep sequencing of sorted CD8+ fractions. Ficoll-Paque PLUS density gradient separation was used to isolate peripheral blood mononuclear cells. DNA was extracted from CD4-enriched, CD8-enriched or PBMC samples with Nucleospin Tissue or Tissue XS kits and quantified with a Qubit 2.0 fluorometer. Trimming takes 5 bases off V and 2 bases off J; junction bases not matched to a gene: 3. CDR1 and CDR2, looked up from the germline V gene, are SGHVS and FQNEAQ. CDR3 length: 14 amino acids, cysteine to phenylalanine. The entry retains the CDR3 DNA only, 42 bases that are in frame from base 1.

The source of this sequence is an adult with rheumatoid arthritis. What was sequenced was CD8+ T cells sorted from blood. Here the chain combines TRBV7-8 and TRBJ2-1, with 7 bases in between that match TRBD2. The CDR3 reads as follows: CASSLSGAYNEQFF. The bases are TGTGCCAGCAGCCTAAGCGGGGCCTACAATGAGCAGTTCTTC.